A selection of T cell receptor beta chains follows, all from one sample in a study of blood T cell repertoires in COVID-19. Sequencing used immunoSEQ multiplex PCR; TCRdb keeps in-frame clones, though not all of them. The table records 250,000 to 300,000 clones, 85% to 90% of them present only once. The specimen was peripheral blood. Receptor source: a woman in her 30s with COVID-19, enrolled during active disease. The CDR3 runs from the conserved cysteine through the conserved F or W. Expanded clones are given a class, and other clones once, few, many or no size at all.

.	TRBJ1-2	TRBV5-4	CASSLARDYTF
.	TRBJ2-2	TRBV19	CASSLDRGPHEILAVNTGELFF
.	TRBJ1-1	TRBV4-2	CASSQQDGTEAFF
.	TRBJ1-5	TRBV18	CASSPWGRGGLDQPQHF
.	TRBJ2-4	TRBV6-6	CASRMPEQGDIQYF
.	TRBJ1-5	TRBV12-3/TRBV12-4	CASRGTTNQPQHF
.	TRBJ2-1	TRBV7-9	CASSPGTGKNEQFF
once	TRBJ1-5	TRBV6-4	CASRTGGGNQPQHF
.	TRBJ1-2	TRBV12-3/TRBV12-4	CASSGQSYGYTF
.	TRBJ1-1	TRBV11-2	CASSPFAGIFTEAFF
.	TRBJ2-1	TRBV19	CASSPLAGEYNEQFF
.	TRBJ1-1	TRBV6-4	CASSSLQGEETEAFF